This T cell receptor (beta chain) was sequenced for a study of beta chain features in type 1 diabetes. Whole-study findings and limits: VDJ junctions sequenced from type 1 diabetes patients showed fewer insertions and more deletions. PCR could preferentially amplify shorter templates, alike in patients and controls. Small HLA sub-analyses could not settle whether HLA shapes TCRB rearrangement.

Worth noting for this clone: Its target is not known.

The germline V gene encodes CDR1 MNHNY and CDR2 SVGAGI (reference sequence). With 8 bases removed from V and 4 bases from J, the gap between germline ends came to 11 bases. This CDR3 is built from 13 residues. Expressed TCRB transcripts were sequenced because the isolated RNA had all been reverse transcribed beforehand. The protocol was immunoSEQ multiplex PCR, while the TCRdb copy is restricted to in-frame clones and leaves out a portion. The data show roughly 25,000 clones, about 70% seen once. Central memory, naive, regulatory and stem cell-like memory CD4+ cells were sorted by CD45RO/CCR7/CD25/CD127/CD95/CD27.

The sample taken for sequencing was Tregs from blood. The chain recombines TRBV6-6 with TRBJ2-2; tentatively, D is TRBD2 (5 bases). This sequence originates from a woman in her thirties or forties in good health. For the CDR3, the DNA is TGTGCCAGCGTCGGACTTTCCACCGGGGAGCTGTTTTTT. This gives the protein CASVGLSTGELFF.